This T cell receptor beta chain was sequenced during a study (dated by TCRdb to the mid-2010s). Notes on the research overall: The study set out to test whether tumor-infiltrating Tregs in breast cancer get recruited from blood Tregs or are instead converted in situ from other CD4+ T cell subsets.

This clonotype was detected only once. There is no known antigen for this receptor. No clone much larger than this one lies a single base away; base qualities are absent. Evidence from one read is weak. General findings and caveats noted by the study authors: The greatest overlap of tumor-infiltrating Treg TCR alpha and beta sequences was with tumor naive CD4+ T cells, followed next by blood naive CD4+ T cells. In terms of TCR gene usage, tumor memory CD4+ T cells clustered together with blood and lymph node memory CD4+ cells, as well as with lymph node naive CD4+ cells. The larger-cohort validation was restricted to a single TCR beta V-J rearrangement rather than whole repertoires.

To purify naive CD4+ T cells, the Miltenyi Naive CD4+ T Cell Isolation kit was used, and CD25 microbeads served to deplete Tregs. Tregs, naive and memory CD4+ T cells from tumor, blood and ipsilateral draining lymph nodes of 4 or 5 breast cancer patients underwent full-length TCR alpha and beta sequencing. Tumor tissue and lymph nodes obtained by ipsilateral axillary dissection were perfused with PBS, cut into small pieces and digested using collagenase I and hyaluronidase. Sorted cell populations were confirmed by FACS to exceed 90% purity. Full-length TCR variable regions were amplified by 5' RACE PCR using constant-region reverse primers, and then by semi-nested PCR using Nested Universal Primer A. Using the ReliaPrep RNA Cell Miniprep System, total RNA was extracted, and the SMARTer RACE 5'/3' Kit was then used to reverse transcribe the RNA into 5'RACE-ready cDNA. Multiplex adaptors were used to barcode full-length TCR alpha and beta libraries, and the barcoded libraries were sequenced on an Illumina MiSeq. As for the authors' bioinformatics: For each of nine subset-tissue groups, sequencing data from the five patients were pooled, and the groups were compared by unsupervised clustering of TCR gene usage. Repertoire similarity was calculated with the Morisita-Horn index, weighting shared sequences by their contribution to each repertoire. TCRdb reanalyzed the raw reads on its own, using fastp at Q25 for trimming and MiXCR for clone calling, and kept in-frame beta chains. Rows with a matching CDR3 protein are joined into one entry that keeps the most common DNA and genes. TCRdb's processing, not the authors', yielded these V and J calls. This sample lists approximately 21,000 distinct CDR3 sequences; about 29% were detected once. The ten largest make up 2.2% of the sample.

Sequencing input: tumor-infiltrating naive CD4+ T cells sorted from the breast tumor. The sample's cell subset or site label, in plain terms: naive CD4+ T cells, CD4+CD45RA+CD25-. The sequence derives from a female donor with breast cancer.

Here the CDR3 is given as CATRAGSSYNEQFF. The DNA sequence follows: TGTGCCACCAGGGCGGGAAGCTCCTACAATGAGCAGTTCTTC. This receptor chain uses TRBV6-5 and TRBJ2-1; a tentative D match to TRBD2 spans 6 bases. Reading from cysteine to phenylalanine, the CDR3 counts 14 amino acids. Just the 42-base CDR3 DNA is kept, in frame starting at base 1. Trimming removed 10 bases from V and 0 bases from J, leaving 13 bases between the germline ends. CDR1 and CDR2 (MNHEY, SVGAGI) derive from the germline V gene.